This T cell receptor beta chain was profiled in a study of neurological immune-mediated disorders. Overall study: The disease course was relapsing-remitting in around 30 and secondary progressive in about 9% of the 34 multiple sclerosis patients.

This CDR3 is 12 amino acids long. The germline gives CDR1 SGHAT, CDR2 FQNNGV. The V and J ends lost 10 bases and 7 bases respectively, with 13 bases between them. Study results and limitations: Expanded clones shared no CDR3 amino acid sequences across subjects, suggesting private repertoires in all groups.

This clonotype was observed a handful of times. No antigen is known for it. It was by 5'RACE with 10-nucleotide random UMIs that the cDNA was made. TCRdb recomputed calls from the 5' RACE reads with MiXCR, one row per CDR3 protein. The data show tens of thousands of distinct CDR3 sequences, 4.5% to 5.5% seen once. 2 million unsorted PBMCs were stored in RNAlater at -80 °C before RNA extraction. This clonotype originated in a man aged 25 to 40 with multiple sclerosis. This chain links TRBV11-2 with TRBJ2-2; D is ambiguous. Sequences were obtained from PBMCs. The CDR3 DNA sequence: TGTGCCACCCTCAATCGAGTCGGGGAGCTGTTTTTT. Residues: CATLNRVGELFF.